These T cell receptor beta chains were read from a single sample in a study of shared clonotypes between healthy human individuals. The table came from immunoSEQ multiplex PCR; TCRdb's copy has only in-frame clones and leaves some out. The table has hundreds of thousands of clones, about 95% seen once; the top ten hold around 0.097%. Sequenced input: naive CD8+ T cells sorted from blood. These TCRs come from a woman in her thirties in good health. Both conserved end residues are part of each CDR3. The order of the fields is clone size, D gene, V gene, J gene, CDR3 DNA, CDR3 protein. The D gene is left open where the match is weak. Size values are once, few and many counts, or a class for expanded clones, and some rows have none.

>-|-|TRBV7-9|TRBJ1-2
TGTGCCAGCAGCTTAGCGGGGTTCTATGGCTACACCTTC
CASSLAGFYGYTF
>-|TRBD2|TRBV28|TRBJ2-7
TGTGCCAGCAGTTTATTATCTAGCGGGAGAGGCGAGCAGTACTTC
CASSLLSSGRGEQYF
>-|-|TRBV21-1|TRBJ1-5
TGTGCCAGCAAACCCCAAAGTATCAGGGCCCAGCATTTT
CASKPQSIRAQHF
>-|TRBD1|TRBV19|TRBJ1-2
TGTGCCAGTACCTCAAACGCCGGGACAGGATATGGCTACACCTTC
CASTSNAGTGYGYTF
>few|-|TRBV27|TRBJ2-1
TGTGCCAGCAGCACCCTAAGGTTAGAGCAGTTCTTC
CASSTLRLEQFF
>-|TRBD1|TRBV2|TRBJ2-7
TGTGCCAGCAGGGCGACAGGGGGCTTTCCTACCTACGAGCAGTACTTC
CASRATGGFPTYEQYF
>-|-|TRBV29-1|TRBJ1-1
TGCAGCGTTGATGGACTGTCCACTGAAGCTTTCTTT
CSVDGLSTEAFF
>-|-|TRBV9|TRBJ2-1
TGTGCCAGCAGCCCGCGACTAGGTCCGTTTCTTGAGCAGTTCTTC
CASSPRLGPFLEQFF
>-|-|TRBV10-3|TRBJ1-2
TGTGCCATAGGGGGGGATTATGGCTACACCTTC
CAIGGDYGYTF
>-|TRBD1|TRBV27|TRBJ1-1
TGTGCCAGCAGTCAGGTCGGGACAGGGAACACTGAAGCTTTCTTT
CASSQVGTGNTEAFF
>-|TRBD1|TRBV4-1|TRBJ2-2
TGCGCCAGCAGCCCCAGACAGGGCAACGGGGAGCTGTTTTTT
CASSPRQGNGELFF
>-|-|TRBV5-6|TRBJ2-7
TGTGCCAGCAGCTGGGCCTACAGGGAATTAGACGAGCAGTACTTC
CASSWAYRELDEQYF
>once|-|TRBV11-3|TRBJ2-1
TGTGCCAGCATCCTAGATTACTACAATGAGCAGTTCTTC
CASILDYYNEQFF
>-|TRBD1|TRBV27|TRBJ2-7
TGTGCCAGCAGTTTACTCTTTGGGACAGGCTCCTACGAGCAGTACTTC
CASSLLFGTGSYEQYF
>-|-|TRBV27|TRBJ1-1
TGTGCCAGCAGTAAAGGCGGAACTGAAGCTTTCTTT
CASSKGGTEAFF
>-|-|TRBV28|TRBJ2-1
TGTGCCAGCAGCGACAATGAGCAGTTCTTC
CASSDNEQFF
>-|-|TRBV7-2|TRBJ2-1
TGTGCCAGCAGCTTAGCCTGGTCGGCCAGGTACAATGAGCAGTTCTTC
CASSLAWSARYNEQFF
>-|-|TRBV6-1|TRBJ2-7
TGTGCCAGCAGTGAAGCGGTAACCCCAAGCTCCTACGAGCAGTACTTC
CASSEAVTPSSYEQYF
>-|-|TRBV19|TRBJ2-7
TGTGCCAGCAGTCCTACTAGGCTGCACGAGCAGTACTTC
CASSPTRLHEQYF
>-|TRBD2|TRBV13|TRBJ2-1
TGTGCCAGCAGCCAGGCGGGGGCTAGCGGGTACAATGAGCAGTTCTTC
CASSQAGASGYNEQFF
>once|-|TRBV9|TRBJ2-1
TGTGCCAGCAGCGTAGGACGGGAGACCCCCCATGAGCAGTTCTTC
CASSVGRETPHEQFF
>-|TRBD2|TRBV4-1|TRBJ2-5
TGCGCCAGCAGCCAGTCCGACGGCCCGGGGGGGGAGACCCAGTACTTC
CASSQSDGPGGETQYF
>-|-|TRBV30|TRBJ1-1
TGTGCCTGGAGTGTAGGCAGCGGGTATTACACTGAAGCTTTCTTT
CAWSVGSGYYTEAFF
>-|TRBD1|TRBV19|TRBJ1-5
TGTGCCAGTAGTATTTCAGGGGGAAGTAGCAATCAGCCCCAGCATTTT
CASSISGGSSNQPQHF
>-|-|TRBV30|TRBJ1-1
TGTGCCTGGTCTCCAGACAGGCTAGCTTTCTTT
CAWSPDRLAFF
>-|TRBD1|TRBV28|TRBJ1-4
TGTGCCAGCAGATCGGGACAGGGGGCGCGGTTCCGAGAAAAACTGTTTTTT
CASRSGQGARFREKLFF
>-|-|TRBV28|TRBJ2-3
TGTGCCAGCCGGAGTATTACAGATACGCAGTATTTT
CASRSITDTQYF
>-|-|TRBV28|TRBJ1-3
TGTGCCAGCAGTTTGGGCGGGACAAGAACAATCGGCACCATATATTTT
CASSLGGTRTIGTIYF
>-|-|TRBV27|TRBJ2-3
TGTGCCAGCAGTTTACAACAGCAGGAGGCTCTCACAGATACGCAGTATTTT
CASSLQQQEALTDTQYF
>-|-|TRBV7-9|TRBJ2-2
TGTGCCAGCATATCCGGGGAGCTGTTTTTT
CASISGELFF
>-|TRBD2|TRBV9|TRBJ2-1
TGTGCCAGCAGCGGCCGGACTAGCGGGAGCTCCTACAATGAGCAGTTCTTC
CASSGRTSGSSYNEQFF
>-|-|TRBV7-8|TRBJ1-5
TGTGCCAGCTCTGTAAACCGAAGGGCAAAAGGATACAATCAGCCCCAGCATTTT
CASSVNRRAKGYNQPQHF
>-|TRBD1|TRBV28|TRBJ1-4
TGTGCCTGCGAGGAGGGCAGGGGGCCAGAAAAACTGTTTTTT
CACEEGRGPEKLFF
>-|-|TRBV5-1|TRBJ2-5
TGCGCCAGCAGCTCCGGTGTAGGGTACCAAGAGACCCAGTACTTC
CASSSGVGYQETQYF
>-|TRBD2|TRBV7-8|TRBJ2-5
TGTGCCAGCACCCCCAGGGTAGCGGGGCCCCAAGAGACCCAGTACTTC
CASTPRVAGPQETQYF
>-|TRBD2|TRBV7-9|TRBJ2-7
TGTGCCAGCAGCGGACTAGCGGGAGGGCCGGGGAACGAGCAGTACTTC
CASSGLAGGPGNEQYF
>-|-|TRBV2|TRBJ2-7
TGTGCCAGCGGGCCGTCACGGGCCGAGCAGTACTTC
CASGPSRAEQYF
>-|-|TRBV28|TRBJ2-1
TGTGCCAGCAGTTTAGCCCTCCGACAGCAGTTCTTC
CASSLALRQQFF
>-|-|TRBV9|TRBJ2-7
TGTGCCAGCAGCGCAGGCGGGACCCTATACGAGCAGTACTTC
CASSAGGTLYEQYF
>-|TRBD2|TRBV7-8|TRBJ2-5
TGTGCCAGCAGCGCCGTGCGGGGGGACTCGCAAGAGACCCAGTACTTC
CASSAVRGDSQETQYF
>-|TRBD1|TRBV13|TRBJ2-1
TGTGCCAGCAGCCCCCGGGGTAGGACAGGGGGCCACAATGAGCAGTTCTTC
CASSPRGRTGGHNEQFF
>-|-|TRBV5-5|TRBJ1-1
TGTGCCAGCAGCTTATTGACGAACACTGAAGCTTTCTTT
CASSLLTNTEAFF
>once|-|TRBV7-9|TRBJ2-7
TGTGCCAGCAGCTTTGGCGGCGAGCAGTACTTC
CASSFGGEQYF
>-|-|TRBV6-5|TRBJ1-5
TGTGCCAGCAGTTACGGAAGGGCCCAGCCCCAGCATTTT
CASSYGRAQPQHF
>-|-|TRBV2|TRBJ2-1
TGTGCCAGCAGTGAACCCAGCGGCTACAATGAGCAGTTCTTC
CASSEPSGYNEQFF
>-|TRBD1|TRBV27|TRBJ2-1
TGTGCCAGCAGTTTTTCGGACAGGGGTGATGAGCAGTTCTTC
CASSFSDRGDEQFF
>once|-|TRBV11-3|TRBJ1-4
TGTGCCAGCAGCTCCCGACAGACTAATGAAAAACTGTTTTTT
CASSSRQTNEKLFF
>-|-|TRBV28|TRBJ2-7
TGTGCCAGCAGTAAGGCGGGACAGTTCCTCTACGAGCAGTACTTC
CASSKAGQFLYEQYF